This is a list of T cell receptor beta chains from one sample in a study of blood T cell repertoires in COVID-19. TCRdb's copy holds only in-frame clones and misses some; the assay was immunoSEQ multiplex PCR. This sample has over 45,000 clones, with roughly 84% found just once. The sample was peripheral blood. The source is a man aged 50-60 years with active COVID-19. The CDR3 runs from the conserved cysteine through the conserved F or W. Clone size is not always given. Where it is, it says once, few, many or a class for expanded clones.

j_call | clone_size | v_call | cdr3_aa
TRBJ1-3 | - | TRBV5-4 | CASSRDRSGNTIYF
TRBJ2-5 | - | TRBV14 | CASSQVRETQYF
TRBJ2-1 | - | TRBV6-6 | CATYTSGGAYNEQFF
TRBJ1-1 | - | TRBV6-2/TRBV6-3 | CASSSPREGAEAFF
TRBJ2-1 | - | TRBV2 | CASSASGEQFF
TRBJ1-1 | - | TRBV19 | CASSEDRGRTLIGAFF
TRBJ1-2 | - | TRBV18 | CASSPPGRRNYGYTF
TRBJ2-2 | - | TRBV5-4 | CASKTSGRVTGELFF
TRBJ2-3 | - | TRBV11-2 | CASSLEGADTQYF
TRBJ1-4 | - | TRBV9 | CASSRGEGVGYEKLFF
TRBJ2-7 | - | TRBV29-1 | CSVGAGVQQYF
TRBJ2-1 | - | TRBV30 | CAWSVGLAGGNEQFF
TRBJ1-6 | - | TRBV9 | CASTRGNYNSPLHF
TRBJ2-1 | - | TRBV11-3 | CASSLDPVPRYNEQFF
TRBJ1-5 | - | TRBV10-3 | CAISDRGQGGQPQHF
TRBJ2-1 | - | TRBV9 | CASSVVGGGEQFF
TRBJ2-2 | - | TRBV7-2 | CASSFRQTDTGELFF
TRBJ2-7 | - | TRBV6-6 | CASSYKLAGEQYF
TRBJ2-7 | - | TRBV15 | CATSRGWGTSHEQYF
TRBJ2-5 | once | TRBV7-2 | CASSLAPMSSPQYF
TRBJ1-2 | - | TRBV6-6 | CASSQRRGAGYGYTF
TRBJ1-2 | - | TRBV5-6 | CASSLAAGVGGYTF
TRBJ1-1 | - | TRBV19 | CASSIALHGGEAFF
TRBJ1-2 | - | TRBV5-6 | CASSLDGGATNYGYTF
TRBJ2-3 | - | TRBV11-2 | CASSLVAGGTTDTQYF
TRBJ2-5 | - | TRBV10-3 | CATKGGSTQEGTQYF
TRBJ2-7 | - | TRBV3-1/TRBV3-2 | CASSSTGIAYAEQYF
TRBJ1-1 | - | TRBV27 | CASSLSVSTEAFF
TRBJ1-1 | - | TRBV2 | CASSEFPGVTEAFF
TRBJ2-3 | - | TRBV6-6 | CASSYSISVDTQYF
TRBJ2-3 | - | TRBV7-2 | CASSPRLAGRTDTQYF
TRBJ2-3 | - | TRBV6-1 | CASSERGGNTDTQYF
TRBJ1-4 | - | TRBV5-4 | CASSAGGGDEKLFF
TRBJ2-2 | - | TRBV2 | CASSGDRVGGELFF
TRBJ1-1 | - | TRBV7-2 | CASSIRGETEAFF
TRBJ2-3 | - | TRBV11-2 | CASSLLGSGPSGDTQYF
TRBJ2-5 | - | TRBV11-2 | CASSLGPQETQYF
TRBJ2-2 | - | TRBV19 | CASSATGGWGTGELFF
TRBJ2-5 | - | TRBV13 | CASSIGGHSQETQYF
TRBJ2-7 | - | TRBV7-8 | CASSLSRTYEQYF